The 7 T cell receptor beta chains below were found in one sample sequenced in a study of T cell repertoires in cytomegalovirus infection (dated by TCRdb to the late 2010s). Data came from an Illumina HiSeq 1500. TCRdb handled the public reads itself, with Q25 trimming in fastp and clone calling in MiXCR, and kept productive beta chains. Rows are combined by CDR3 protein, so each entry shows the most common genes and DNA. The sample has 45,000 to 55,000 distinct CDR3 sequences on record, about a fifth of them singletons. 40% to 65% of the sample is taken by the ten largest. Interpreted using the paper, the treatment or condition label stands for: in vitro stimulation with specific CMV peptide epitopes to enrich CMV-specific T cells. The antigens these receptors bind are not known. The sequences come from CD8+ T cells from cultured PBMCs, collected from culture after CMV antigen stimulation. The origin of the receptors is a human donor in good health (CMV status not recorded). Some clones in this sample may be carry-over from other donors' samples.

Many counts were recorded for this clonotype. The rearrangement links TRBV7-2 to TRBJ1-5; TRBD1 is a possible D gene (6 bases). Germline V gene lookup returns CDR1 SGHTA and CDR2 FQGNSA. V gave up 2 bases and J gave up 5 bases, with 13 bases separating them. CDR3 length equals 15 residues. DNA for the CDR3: TGTGCCAGCAGCTTACGGGCAGGGGCTGATCAGCCCCAGCATTTT. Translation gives CASSLRAGADQPQHF.

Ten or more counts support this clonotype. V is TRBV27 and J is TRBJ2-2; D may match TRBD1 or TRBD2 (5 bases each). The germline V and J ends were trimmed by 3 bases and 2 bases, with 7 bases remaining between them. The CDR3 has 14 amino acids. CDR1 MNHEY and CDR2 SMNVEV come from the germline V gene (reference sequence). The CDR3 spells CASSFGANTGELFF. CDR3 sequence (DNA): TGTGCCAGCAGTTTCGGGGCTAACACCGGGGAGCTGTTTTTT.

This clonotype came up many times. CDR3 sequence (DNA): TGTGCCAGCAGCCACAGGGGCTACGAGCAGTACTTC. Its protein is CASSHRGYEQYF. This rearrangement joins TRBV11-2 to TRBJ2-7; TRBD1 agrees at 7 bases. The CDR3 sequence is 12 residues long. Germline-derived CDR1 and CDR2 are SGHAT and FQNNGV. The ends lost 5 bases at V and 3 bases at J; junction bases unmatched: 1.

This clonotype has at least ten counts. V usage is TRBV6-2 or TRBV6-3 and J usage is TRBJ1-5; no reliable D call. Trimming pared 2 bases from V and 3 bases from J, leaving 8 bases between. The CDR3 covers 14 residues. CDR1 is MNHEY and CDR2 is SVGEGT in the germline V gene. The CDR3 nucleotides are TGTGCCAGCAGTTACAAAAACCTCAATCAGCCCCAGCATTTT. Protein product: CASSYKNLNQPQHF.

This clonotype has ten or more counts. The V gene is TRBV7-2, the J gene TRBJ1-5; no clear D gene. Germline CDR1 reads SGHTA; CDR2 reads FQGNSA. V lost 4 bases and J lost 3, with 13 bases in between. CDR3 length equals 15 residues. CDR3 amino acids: CASSSTGQVNQPQHF. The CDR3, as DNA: TGTGCCAGCAGCTCAACGGGTCAAGTCAATCAGCCCCAGCATTTT. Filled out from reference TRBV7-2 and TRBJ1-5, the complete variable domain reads GAGVSQSPSNKVTEKGKDVELRCDPISGHTALYWYRQSLGQGLEFLIYFQGNSAPDKSGLPSDRFSAERTGGSVSTLTIQRTQQEDSAVYLCASSSTGQVNQPQHFGDGTRLSIL.

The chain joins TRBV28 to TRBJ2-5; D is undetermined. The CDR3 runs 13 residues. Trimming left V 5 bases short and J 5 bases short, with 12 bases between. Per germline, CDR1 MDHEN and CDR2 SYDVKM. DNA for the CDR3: TGTGCCAGCAGTCCCCTCGGTAAGGAGACCCAGTACTTC. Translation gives CASSPLGKETQYF.

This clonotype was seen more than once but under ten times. The CDR3 sequence is CSADPDFLKRAGGGRDTQYF. DNA of the CDR3: TGCAGTGCTGACCCGGACTTTCTTAAACGTGCGGGAGGAGGTCGAGATACGCAGTATTTT. This chain joins TRBV20-1 and TRBJ2-3; 8 nucleotides match TRBD2. V was clipped by 5 bases and J by 5 bases; unmatched bases: 27. Germline CDR1 is DFQATT and CDR2 is SNEGSKA (reference sequence). The CDR3 runs to 20 residues.